Listed here are 9 T cell receptor beta chains from one sample, sequenced in a study of blood T cells in healthy people across ages. Sample-barcoded 5' priming and a J-beta primer mix drove a second PCR of roughly 6 to 12 cycles. Each CDR3 protein is one row after TCRdb ran MiXCR on the 5' RACE reads. In the table there are some 1.5 million distinct CDR3 sequences, about 28% of which are singletons. The specimen was blood. Every receptor here comes from a woman aged 25 to 45 in good health.

This clonotype occurred a few times. The chain is built from TRBV20-1 and TRBJ2-3; 14 bases map to TRBD2. V gave up 7 bases and J gave up 7 bases; unmatched junction bases: 7. This CDR3 is built from 14 residues. Germline V CDR1 and CDR2: DFQATT, SNEGSKA (reference sequence). CDR3 nucleotide sequence: TGCAGTGTAATGACTAGCGGGAGGGCGAATACGCAGTATTTT. Protein product: CSVMTSGRANTQYF.

In this sample, this clonotype turned up many times. The V and J genes are TRBV20-1 and TRBJ2-5; TRBD2 matches at 7 bases. There are 14 residues in the CDR3. Looked up from germline, CDR1 is DFQATT and CDR2 is SNEGSKA (reference sequence). The CDR3 loop is CSPRLARKVETQYF. CDR3 nucleotide sequence: TGCAGCCCGAGACTAGCCCGGAAAGTGGAGACCCAGTACTTC.

The genes are TRBV7-6 and TRBJ2-7, with D tentatively TRBD1 or TRBD2 (6 bases each). Between the trimmed V and J ends, which lost 3 bases and 4 bases, there was a span of 19 bases. Germline V lookup: CDR1 SGHVS, CDR2 FNYEAQ. The CDR3 loop spans 16 amino acids. The CDR3 DNA follows: TGTGCCAGCAGCTTCAAGGGGGGCGTTGAGCCGTACGAGCAGTACTTC. Amino acids: CASSFKGGVEPYEQYF.

This clonotype came up a few times. The chain carries TRBV30 and TRBJ2-1, with a weak D call TRBD2 (7 bases). The germline V and J ends were trimmed by 5 bases and 0 bases, with 14 bases remaining between them. Germline values: CDR1 GTSNPN, CDR2 SVGIG (reference sequence). This CDR3 is built from 15 residues. The DNA of the CDR3 is TGTGCCTGGGGGGGCGGGGGAAGCTCCTACAATGAGCAGTTCTTC. Encoded protein: CAWGGGGSSYNEQFF.

This clonotype was recorded a few times. This chain links TRBV6-2 or TRBV6-3 with TRBJ1-6; TRBD1 aligns across 8 bases. Germline V lookup: CDR1 MNHEY, CDR2 SVGEGT. J lost 8 bases, V lost 7 bases, and 13 bases had no gene match. The CDR3 has 16 residues. CDR3 protein: CASKGQVILRYSPLHF. The CDR3 coding sequence is TGTGCCAGCAAGGGACAGGTGATCCTCCGGTATTCACCCCTCCACTTT.

This clonotype was detected only a few times. The gene calls are TRBV20-1 and TRBJ2-1; 14 bases align to TRBD2. The V and J ends lost 3 bases and 8 bases, in that order; junction bases with no gene match: 9. This CDR3 contains 16 residues. Germline V lookup: CDR1 DFQATT, CDR2 SNEGSKA (reference sequence). The CDR3 is CSASKPGLAGVYEQFF. Written as DNA, the CDR3 is TGCAGTGCTAGTAAACCGGGACTAGCGGGAGTTTATGAGCAGTTCTTC.

The CDR3 coding sequence is TGTGCCAGCAGCCACCCGGGACAGAGCTCCTACAATGAGCAGTTCTTC. Its protein product is CASSHPGQSSYNEQFF. This chain uses TRBV14 with TRBJ2-1; 7 bases fit TRBD1. The CDR3 covers 16 residues. V was clipped by 3 bases and J by 0 bases; unmatched bases: 5. Germline loops: CDR1 SGHDN, CDR2 FVKESK.

The chain uses TRBV29-1 and TRBJ1-2; D is possibly TRBD1 (5 bases). Trimming removed 3 bases from V and 2 bases from J, with 10 bases in between. Germline V gives CDR1 SQVTM, CDR2 ANQGSEA. The CDR3 has 13 residues. The CDR3 DNA is TGCAGCGTTGAGGGCAGGGAGAACTATGGCTACACCTTC. Protein product: CSVEGRENYGYTF. Complete variable domain (other parts from reference TRBV29-1 and TRBJ1-2): SAVISQKPSRDICQRGTSLTIQCQVDSQVTMMFWYRQQPGQSLTLIATANQGSEATYESGFVIDKFPISRPNLTFSTLTVSNMSPEDSSIYLCSVEGRENYGYTFGSGTRLTVV.

This clonotype was found a few times. This sequence joins TRBV7-9 and TRBJ1-1; 8 bases agree with TRBD1. CDR1 SEHNR and CDR2 FQNEAQ come from the germline V gene (reference sequence). The CDR3 is 13 residues long. The trim removed 5 bases at V and 6 bases at J, leaving 5 bases unmatched. CDR3 sequence (DNA): TGTGCCAGCAGCACCAAGGACAGGGCTGAAGCTTTCTTT. It is translated as CASSTKDRAEAFF.